Listed below are T cell receptor beta chains from one sample, sequenced in a study of beta chain features in type 1 diabetes. TCRdb's table, derived via immunoSEQ multiplex PCR, lists solely in-frame clones and lacks some. The table has 350,000 to 450,000 clones, over 11% seen once. Sample: naive CD4+ T cells from blood. All receptors derive from a young man in good health. Each CDR3 is given with its conserved first and last residue. D genes are given only for firm matches. A row's size may be missing; if present it is once, few, many or a size class.

J: TRBJ1-6
size: .
V: TRBV5-4
D: .
DNA: TGTGCCAGCAGCTTTCAGGGGAGGGATAATTCACCCCTCCACTTT
CDR3: CASSFQGRDNSPLHF

J: TRBJ2-5
size: few
V: TRBV10-3
D: .
DNA: TGTGCCATCCGAGGGTCTGCAGAGACCCAGTACTTC
CDR3: CAIRGSAETQYF

J: TRBJ2-1
size: few
V: TRBV30
D: TRBD2
DNA: TGTGCCTGTCAACAGGGACTAGAATACAATGAGCAGTTCTTC
CDR3: CACQQGLEYNEQFF

J: TRBJ2-1
size: few
V: TRBV9
D: TRBD2
DNA: TGTGCCAGCAGCGTGGCCGGGACTAGCGGGAGGAATGAGCAGTTCTTC
CDR3: CASSVAGTSGRNEQFF

J: TRBJ2-1
size: .
V: TRBV27
D: TRBD2
DNA: TGTGCCAGCACCACACGACTAGCGGGAGGGGAGGACAATGAGCAGTTCTTC
CDR3: CASTTRLAGGEDNEQFF

J: TRBJ2-6
size: few
V: TRBV14
D: .
DNA: TGTGCCAGCAGCCAAGGGGGGATCTCTGGGGCCAACGTCCTGACTTTC
CDR3: CASSQGGISGANVLTF

J: TRBJ1-2
size: .
V: TRBV5-1
D: TRBD1
DNA: TGCGCCAGCAGTGAAGACGGACAGGGCGCTAACTATGGCTACACCTTC
CDR3: CASSEDGQGANYGYTF

J: TRBJ2-1
size: .
V: TRBV19
D: .
DNA: TGTGCCAGTAGTATAGGCCAGGGAGGATACAATGAGCAGTTCTTC
CDR3: CASSIGQGGYNEQFF

J: TRBJ2-3
size: few
V: TRBV7-2
D: .
DNA: TGTGCCAGCAGCCGGGAATACACAGATACGCAGTATTTT
CDR3: CASSREYTDTQYF

J: TRBJ1-1
size: few
V: TRBV7-9
D: .
DNA: TGTGCCAGCAGCTTAGGAGGGGACACTGAAGCTTTCTTT
CDR3: CASSLGGDTEAFF

J: TRBJ1-5
size: few
V: TRBV7-9
D: .
DNA: TGTGCCAGCAGCCTAAGGGCAGGGCCTAATCAGCCCCAGCATTTT
CDR3: CASSLRAGPNQPQHF

J: TRBJ1-5
size: .
V: TRBV7-2
D: .
DNA: TGTGCCAGCAGCTTAGGGAGATATCAGCCCCAGCATTTT
CDR3: CASSLGRYQPQHF

J: TRBJ2-7
size: .
V: TRBV10-3
D: .
DNA: TGTGCCATCAGCCAGGCTAGTTACGAGCAGTACTTC
CDR3: CAISQASYEQYF

J: TRBJ2-1
size: .
V: TRBV5-1
D: TRBD2
DNA: TGCGCCAGCAGCTCTAGCGGGAGCACCTACAATGAGCAGTTCTTC
CDR3: CASSSSGSTYNEQFF

J: TRBJ1-2
size: .
V: TRBV30
D: .
DNA: TGTGCCTGGAGTGTGCGGCAGGGGAATGGCTACACCTTC
CDR3: CAWSVRQGNGYTF

J: TRBJ1-1
size: .
V: TRBV15
D: .
DNA: TGTGCCACCAGCAGAGATCTCGTGGGAGCTTTCTTT
CDR3: CATSRDLVGAFF

J: TRBJ2-1
size: .
V: TRBV19
D: .
DNA: TGTGCCAGTATTCGGGGGCGTGAGCAGTTCTTC
CDR3: CASIRGREQFF

J: TRBJ2-2
size: .
V: TRBV18
D: .
DNA: TGTGCCAGCTTGTTTGACCCCACCGGGGAGCTGTTTTTT
CDR3: CASLFDPTGELFF

J: TRBJ1-5
size: few
V: TRBV27
D: TRBD1
DNA: TGTGCCAGCAGCCGACAGGGAAATCAGCCCCAGCATTTT
CDR3: CASSRQGNQPQHF

J: TRBJ2-2
size: .
V: TRBV4-3
D: .
DNA: TGCGCCAGCACCCACGGACAGAACACCGGGGAGCTGTTTTTT
CDR3: CASTHGQNTGELFF

J: TRBJ2-5
size: .
V: TRBV6-1
D: .
DNA: TGTGCCGAAGGAGGGGGCGAGACCCAGTACTTC
CDR3: CAEGGGETQYF

J: TRBJ1-6
size: few
V: TRBV5-1
D: TRBD1
DNA: TGCGCCAGCAGCGTGGACAGGCGTTCACCCCTCCACTTT
CDR3: CASSVDRRSPLHF

J: TRBJ2-6
size: .
V: TRBV7-2
D: .
DNA: TGTGCCAGCAGGGGGTCCGGGTCCAACGTCCTGACTTTC
CDR3: CASRGSGSNVLTF

J: TRBJ2-2
size: few
V: TRBV7-9
D: .
DNA: TGTGCCAGCAGCTTAGCGGGAGTTGTCACCGGGGAGCTGTTTTTT
CDR3: CASSLAGVVTGELFF

J: TRBJ1-6
size: few
V: TRBV7-9
D: TRBD1
DNA: TGTGCCAGCAGCCGAGGGACAGATAATTCACCCCTCCACTTT
CDR3: CASSRGTDNSPLHF

J: TRBJ2-7
size: few
V: TRBV5-1
D: .
DNA: TGCGCCAGCAGCTTGGGGCTAGACTACGAGCAGTACTTC
CDR3: CASSLGLDYEQYF

J: TRBJ2-7
size: few
V: TRBV25-1
D: .
DNA: TGTGCCAGCAGGGGGACATTTTACGAGCAGTACTTC
CDR3: CASRGTFYEQYF

J: TRBJ2-1
size: few
V: TRBV20-1
D: .
DNA: TGCAGTCCAGAACTCAATGAGCAGTTCTTC
CDR3: CSPELNEQFF

J: TRBJ1-1
size: .
V: TRBV5-1
D: .
DNA: TGCGCCAGCAGCTCCCCAGTAGAGAACACTGAAGCTTTCTTT
CDR3: CASSSPVENTEAFF

J: TRBJ1-1
size: .
V: TRBV7-6
D: .
DNA: TGTGCCAGCAGCTTAGAGGCGGGGGGAGGCACTGAAGCTTTCTTT
CDR3: CASSLEAGGGTEAFF

J: TRBJ2-5
size: few
V: TRBV29-1
D: TRBD2
DNA: TGCGGGACTACCCTCCAAGAGACCCAGTACTTC
CDR3: CGTTLQETQYF

J: TRBJ2-6
size: .
V: TRBV30
D: .
DNA: TGTGCCTGGAGTTTACGATTCTCTGGGGCCAACGTCCTGACTTTC
CDR3: CAWSLRFSGANVLTF

J: TRBJ2-3
size: few
V: TRBV5-1
D: .
DNA: TGCGCCAGCAGCTTGTGGCGGCCAGAGCACACAGATACGCAGTATTTT
CDR3: CASSLWRPEHTDTQYF

J: TRBJ1-2
size: .
V: TRBV5-6
D: TRBD1
DNA: TGTGCCAGCAGCTTGGGGATGGGACAGGGTAACTATGGCTACACCTTC
CDR3: CASSLGMGQGNYGYTF

J: TRBJ2-2
size: many
V: TRBV29-1
D: .
DNA: TGCAGCGTTGCGGTCCCCGGGGAGCTGTTTTTT
CDR3: CSVAVPGELFF

J: TRBJ1-1
size: few
V: TRBV30
D: .
DNA: TGTGCCTGGAGTCGGACGGGGAACACTGAAGCTTTCTTT
CDR3: CAWSRTGNTEAFF

J: TRBJ2-4
size: few
V: TRBV6-6
D: TRBD1
DNA: TGTGCCAGCAGTTACTGGACAGGGGGTTTGGACATTCAGTACTTC
CDR3: CASSYWTGGLDIQYF

J: TRBJ2-1
size: few
V: TRBV29-1
D: .
DNA: TGCAGCGTTGATCGGGTGGGGGCCTACAATGAGCAGTTCTTC
CDR3: CSVDRVGAYNEQFF

J: TRBJ2-1
size: few
V: TRBV29-1
D: TRBD2
DNA: TGCAGCGCCGGAGAGGCGGGGGGTGTAGAGTTCTTC
CDR3: CSAGEAGGVEFF

J: TRBJ2-1
size: .
V: TRBV11-2
D: TRBD1
DNA: TGTGCCAGCAGCCCCGGACAGGGCAGCTACAATGAGCAGTTCTTC
CDR3: CASSPGQGSYNEQFF

J: TRBJ2-5
size: .
V: TRBV6-9
D: TRBD2
DNA: TGTGCCAGCAGTTATTGGGGGGGTCGAGAGACCCAGTACTTC
CDR3: CASSYWGGRETQYF

J: TRBJ2-7
size: .
V: TRBV2
D: TRBD1
DNA: TGTGCCAGCAGGGACAGGGGGCCCGAGCAGTACTTC
CDR3: CASRDRGPEQYF